A selection of T cell receptor beta chains follows, all from one sample in a study of blood T cell repertoires in COVID-19. Assay used: immunoSEQ multiplex PCR; TCRdb lists only in-frame clones, some missing. The sample yields 190,000 or so clones, under 80% seen once. The sample comprised peripheral blood. The receptors derive from a man aged 50 to 59 who had recovered from COVID-19. The CDR3 runs from the conserved cysteine through the conserved F or W. The D gene is left open where the match is weak. Clone size is not always given. Where it is, it says once, few, many or a class for expanded clones.

NA	TRBD1	TRBV4-1	TRBJ1-2	CASSQRTGEYAGYTF	TGCGCCAGCAGCCAAAGGACAGGGGAATATGCTGGCTACACCTTC
NA	NA	TRBV28	TRBJ1-4	CASSSWGGRHNEKLFF	TGTGCCAGCAGCTCCTGGGGGGGACGGCATAATGAAAAACTGTTTTTT
NA	NA	TRBV6-6	TRBJ2-7	CASSPSSSKRTDF	TGTGCCAGCAGTCCTTCTTCTTCCAAGCGGACCGACTTC
NA	TRBD1	TRBV28	TRBJ2-5	CASSRTGDQETQYF	TGTGCCAGCAGCCGGACAGGGGACCAAGAGACCCAGTACTTC
NA	TRBD2	TRBV9	TRBJ2-7	CASSRKGGSSYEQYF	TGTGCCAGCAGCAGAAAGGGAGGGAGCTCCTACGAGCAGTACTTC
NA	NA	TRBV7-2	TRBJ1-5	CASSLDRNQPQHF	TGTGCCAGCAGCCTCGACAGAAATCAGCCCCAGCATTTT
NA	TRBD2	TRBV13	TRBJ2-1	CASSSRTSGYNEQFF	TGTGCCAGCAGCTCGAGGACTAGCGGCTACAATGAGCAGTTCTTC
NA	NA	TRBV24-1	TRBJ1-5	CATSDAGRPQHF	TGTGCCACCAGTGATGCGGGACGGCCCCAGCATTTT
NA	TRBD1	TRBV4-2	TRBJ1-3	CASSQTQRQGVGNTIYF	TGTGCCAGCAGCCAAACCCAGAGACAGGGGGTAGGGAACACCATATATTTT
NA	NA	TRBV2	TRBJ2-7	CASSAQALYEQYF	TGTGCCAGCAGTGCCCAGGCTCTTTACGAGCAGTACTTC
NA	NA	TRBV7-3	TRBJ2-7	CASRAGISGVYEQYF	TGTGCCAGCAGGGCCGGGATTTCGGGTGTCTACGAGCAGTACTTC
NA	NA	TRBV5-6	TRBJ1-1	CASSFGQLRTEAFF	TGTGCCAGCAGCTTCGGACAGCTTCGCACTGAAGCTTTCTTT
few	TRBD1	TRBV3-1/TRBV3-2	TRBJ1-2	CASSQAGQTFILYGYTF	TGTGCCAGCAGCCAAGCGGGACAGACATTCATCCTCTATGGCTACACCTTC
NA	NA	TRBV7-2	TRBJ1-1	CASSLVEGRTEAFF	TGTGCCAGCAGCTTAGTCGAGGGTCGGACTGAAGCTTTCTTT
few	TRBD2	TRBV7-6	TRBJ2-7	CASSELAGQVGEQYF	TGTGCCAGCAGTGAATTAGCGGGGCAAGTAGGCGAGCAGTACTTC
NA	TRBD2	TRBV28	TRBJ2-3	CASSRDNGLAGVTDTQYF	TGTGCCAGCAGCCGGGATAACGGGCTAGCGGGGGTCACAGATACGCAGTATTTT
NA	NA	TRBV28	TRBJ1-5	CASSFSPQGGQPQHF	TGTGCCAGCAGTTTCTCTCCCCAGGGAGGTCAGCCCCAGCATTTT